This T cell receptor (beta chain) was recovered during a study of shared clonotypes between healthy human individuals. Study summary: The donors, two women and a few men, were aged 18 to 49. Overall study results and limits: Between a handful of donors, naive CD4 clonotypes were shared at a level of about 5%.

Original analysis: Without quality scores, immunoSEQ junctional reads could not be filtered like full-length reads. TCRdb's copy holds only in-frame clones and misses some; the assay was immunoSEQ multiplex PCR. V and J calls plus clone size are reproduced from that table; the DNA served to infer D and trimming. The top ten clones hold 0.1% to 0.15% of a sample with millions of clones, 85% to 95% of them seen once. This CDR3 has 17 residues. Germline CDR1 and CDR2: ENHRY and SYGVKD. Unmatched junction bases numbered 9, after V lost 2 bases and J lost 4 bases. Turning to this clone: The antigen remains unidentified.

The genes are TRBV10-3 and TRBJ1-5; the match to TRBD1 covers 9 bases. Sequences were obtained from naive CD4+ T cells sorted from blood. Sample subset: CD45RA+ positively selected. This TCR was recovered from a man between 18 and 35 years old in good health. The DNA for the CDR3 is TGTGCCATCAGTGAGACCGGACAGGGGCATGGAAATCAGCCCCAGCATTTT. This sequence encodes CAISETGQGHGNQPQHF.